A selection of T cell receptor beta chains follows, all from one sample in a study of blood T cell repertoires in COVID-19. Profiled with immunoSEQ multiplex PCR; TCRdb holds only in-frame clones, not every one. The data hold 140,000 to 150,000 clones, with 70% to 90% observed a single time. The sample taken for sequencing was peripheral blood. The origin of the receptors is a woman aged 50 to 60 with acute or convalescent COVID-19. CDR3s include the opening cysteine and the closing phenylalanine or tryptophan. The D gene is left open where the match is weak. Not all rows give a size; the values are once, few, many and, for expanded clones, a class.

v_call	clone_size	d_call	j_call	cdr3_nt	cdr3_aa
TRBV4-3	NA	TRBD2	TRBJ2-3	TGCGCCAGCAGCCAAGATGCGGGGGGCACAGATACGCAGTATTTT	CASSQDAGGTDTQYF
TRBV7-2	NA	NA	TRBJ2-2	TGTGCCAGCAGCTTACCCACCAGGGTTGACGACACCGGGGAGCTGTTTTTT	CASSLPTRVDDTGELFF
TRBV3-1/TRBV3-2	NA	NA	TRBJ1-5	TGTGCCAGCAGCCCTTCCTCGGACTGGGAAAGACCCCAGCATTTT	CASSPSSDWERPQHF
TRBV6-2/TRBV6-3	once	TRBD1	TRBJ1-1	TGTGCCAGCAGTTCAGGGGGCACTGAAGCTTTCTTT	CASSSGGTEAFF
TRBV27	NA	TRBD1	TRBJ1-5	TGTGCCAGCAGTTTAACCGGGACAGGACCCTTAGGACCCCAGCATTTT	CASSLTGTGPLGPQHF
TRBV27	NA	NA	TRBJ2-2	TGTGCCAGCAGTCTCCTTTCCGGGGAGCTGTTTTTT	CASSLLSGELFF
TRBV18	NA	NA	TRBJ1-2	TGTGCCAGCTCACCAGGGAGGGTCGCCGGCACCTTC	CASSPGRVAGTF
TRBV11-1	NA	TRBD1	TRBJ2-5	TGTGCCAGCAGCTTAGGGGGGACAGTCGCAGAGACCCAGTACTTC	CASSLGGTVAETQYF
TRBV28	NA	NA	TRBJ2-3	TGTGCCAGCAGTTTAACAGTAAGCACAGATACGCAGTATTTT	CASSLTVSTDTQYF
TRBV28	NA	TRBD2	TRBJ2-1	TGTGCCAGCAGTTTACTGTGGCGCGGGGGGGCATCGAATGAGCAGTTCTTC	CASSLLWRGGASNEQFF
TRBV5-1	NA	NA	TRBJ2-5	TGCGCCAGCAGAAGTCACTTCCAAGAGACCCAGTACTTC	CASRSHFQETQYF
TRBV4-1	NA	NA	TRBJ1-2	TGCGCCAGCAGCCAAGAAACAGGGAATTATGGCTACACCTTC	CASSQETGNYGYTF
TRBV7-6	few	NA	TRBJ2-1	TGTGCCAGCAGCCACGCAGGGATCAATGAGCAGTTCTTC	CASSHAGINEQFF
TRBV9	NA	NA	TRBJ1-3	TGTGCCAGCACAACACAGAGCTCTGGAAACACCATATATTTT	CASTTQSSGNTIYF
TRBV4-2	few	NA	TRBJ2-7	TGTGCCAGCAGCCAGCATCCCGGGGAAGTTTACGAGCAGTACTTC	CASSQHPGEVYEQYF
TRBV7-8	NA	NA	TRBJ2-5	TGTGCCAGCAGCTTAGTATGGACTGTCCAAGAGACCCAGTACTTC	CASSLVWTVQETQYF
TRBV5-1	NA	NA	TRBJ1-5	TGCGCCAGCAGCTTGGATGGACAGACCAATCAGCCCCAGCATTTT	CASSLDGQTNQPQHF
TRBV12-3/TRBV12-4	NA	NA	TRBJ1-4	TGTGCCAGCAGCGGGACTGAAATTGAAAAACTGTTTTTT	CASSGTEIEKLFF
TRBV18	NA	NA	TRBJ1-1	TGTGCCAGCTCTCTCGGTGTAGACACTGAAGCTTTCTTT	CASSLGVDTEAFF
TRBV7-2	few	NA	TRBJ1-1	TGTGCCAGCAGACAAGGGGAAGTCCAGATGAACACTGAAGCTTTCTTT	CASRQGEVQMNTEAFF
TRBV6-5	NA	NA	TRBJ1-3	TGTGCCAGCACTGCCCAGGGTCATGGAAACACCATATATTTT	CASTAQGHGNTIYF
TRBV7-8	NA	NA	TRBJ1-5	TGTGCCAGCAGCAAAGCAGGTCATAGCAATCAGCCCCAGCATTTT	CASSKAGHSNQPQHF
TRBV27	NA	TRBD1	TRBJ1-5	TGTGCCAGCTGCGGAACAGGGGAATCAAATCAGCCCCAGCATTTT	CASCGTGESNQPQHF
TRBV11-2	NA	TRBD1	TRBJ1-2	TGTGCCAGCAGAGGGACAGGAACCCATGGCTACACCTTC	CASRGTGTHGYTF
TRBV7-9	once	NA	TRBJ2-7	TGTGCCAGCAGCTTATCAGACGAGCAGTACTTC	CASSLSDEQYF
TRBV18	NA	NA	TRBJ2-3	TGTGCCAGCTCACCACCAGACTCTCATACGCAGTATTTT	CASSPPDSHTQYF
TRBV19	NA	TRBD2	TRBJ2-5	TGTGCCAGTAGAGCGGGGGGGCGCGAGACCCAGTACTTC	CASRAGGRETQYF
TRBV30	NA	NA	TRBJ1-5	TGTGCCTGGGCTAATACAGGGAATCAGCCCCAGCATTTT	CAWANTGNQPQHF
TRBV7-2	NA	TRBD2	TRBJ2-3	TGTGCCAGCAGCTTAGCGGGGGGGTGGACAGATACGCAGTATTTT	CASSLAGGWTDTQYF
TRBV4-3	NA	NA	TRBJ1-4	TGCGCCAGCAGCCAAGATACAGGACAGCGTGCAACTAATGAAAAACTGTTTTTT	CASSQDTGQRATNEKLFF
TRBV28	NA	NA	TRBJ2-7	TGTGCCAGCGGATCTAGCTCCTACGAGCAGTACTTC	CASGSSSYEQYF
TRBV3-1/TRBV3-2	NA	TRBD1	TRBJ1-2	TGTGCCAGCAGCCAAGACCAGGGGGCTGGGACCTTC	CASSQDQGAGTF
TRBV9	NA	TRBD2	TRBJ2-4	TGTGCCAGCAGCGGACGGGGGGAAGGTGCCAAAAACATTCAGTACTTC	CASSGRGEGAKNIQYF
TRBV27	NA	TRBD1	TRBJ1-5	TGTGCCAGCAGTTTATCCCCCGGCCAGGGGGCTAGTCAGCCCCAGCATTTT	CASSLSPGQGASQPQHF
TRBV18	NA	NA	TRBJ1-6	TGTGCCAGCTCCCCTAGAGGGGACTTTAATTCACCCCTCCACTTT	CASSPRGDFNSPLHF
TRBV6-2/TRBV6-3	NA	NA	TRBJ1-5	TGTGCCAGCAGTTGGAGGACCCGCGGGGGCTTTCATCAGCCCCAGCATTTT	CASSWRTRGGFHQPQHF
TRBV27	NA	TRBD1	TRBJ1-5	TGTGCCAGCAGTTCTCCGGGACAGGTCGGGCAGCCCCAGCATTTT	CASSSPGQVGQPQHF
TRBV28	NA	TRBD1	TRBJ1-2	TGTGCCAGCAGTTTGGGACAGGGGACCTATGGCTACACCTTC	CASSLGQGTYGYTF
TRBV19	NA	TRBD1	TRBJ2-7	TGTGCCAGTAGTGGGGACAGGGACTACGAGCAGTACTTC	CASSGDRDYEQYF
TRBV28	NA	NA	TRBJ2-2	TGTGCCAGCAGCCCTGGGGGGAATGGGGGCACCGGGGAGCTGTTTTTT	CASSPGGNGGTGELFF
TRBV9	NA	TRBD1	TRBJ2-7	TGTGCCAGCAGCCGGGACAGCTCCTACGAGCAGTACTTC	CASSRDSSYEQYF
TRBV19	NA	TRBD1	TRBJ2-1	TGTGCCAGTAGCCCCCCAGGGGGCGCGGACAATGAGCAGTTCTTC	CASSPPGGADNEQFF
TRBV20-1	NA	TRBD1	TRBJ1-6	TGCAGTGCTAGTAAGGGGGCAGGGGATTCACCCCTCCACTTT	CSASKGAGDSPLHF
TRBV19	NA	NA	TRBJ2-7	TGTGCCAGTAGTATCGGACAGCCAAACTACGAGCAGTACTTC	CASSIGQPNYEQYF
TRBV28	NA	NA	TRBJ2-7	TGTGCCAGCAGTTTTGAGCCTTCCTACGAGCAGTACTTC	CASSFEPSYEQYF
TRBV7-9	NA	NA	TRBJ2-5	TGTGCCAGCAGCTTAGGGTTAGTTGGGACTCAAGAGACCCAGTACTTC	CASSLGLVGTQETQYF
TRBV11-2	NA	NA	TRBJ1-2	TGTGCCAGCAGCTTAGAGAGGCAGGGCTATGGCTACACCTTC	CASSLERQGYGYTF
TRBV7-3	NA	TRBD2	TRBJ2-2	TGTGCCAGCAGCTTAATGACGGGGGGCACCGGGGAGCTGTTTTTT	CASSLMTGGTGELFF
TRBV2	once	TRBD1	TRBJ2-3	TGTGCCAGCGGACAGGGGCGGGTTGATACGCAGTATTTT	CASGQGRVDTQYF
TRBV7-3	NA	NA	TRBJ2-3	TGTGCCAGCAGCAAGGGGGGACTACAAGCAGATACGCAGTATTTT	CASSKGGLQADTQYF
TRBV10-3	NA	NA	TRBJ1-1	TGTGCCATCAGTGAGTCGGAGGGGCAAGCTTTCTTT	CAISESEGQAFF
TRBV7-9	NA	NA	TRBJ1-3	TGTGCCAGCAGCCCAACAGGGCCAGGGGGAAACACCATATATTTT	CASSPTGPGGNTIYF
TRBV27	NA	TRBD2	TRBJ2-3	TGTGCCAGCAGTCCCTTGAGAGCGGGGGGGCTGGATACGCAGTATTTT	CASSPLRAGGLDTQYF